This entry lists 3 T cell receptor beta chains sequenced from one sample in a study of T cells in women clearing cervical HPV infection. Clones were sequenced by immunoSEQ multiplex PCR, and TCRdb holds only the in-frame ones, with some missing. This listing includes about 12,000 clones. Sequenced: blood buffy coat. The receptors were sampled from a woman aged 18 to 69 with a cervical HPV16 infection that either progressed to CIN3+ or cleared (not recorded which).

A word on this clone: The read finishes 3 residues shy of the CDR3 end, and the germline J gene is used to complete it. The genes are TRBV18 and TRBJ1-4; D is possibly TRBD1 (5 bases). This CDR3 spans 17 amino acids. Germline CDR1 is KGHSH and CDR2 is LQKENI. The CDR3 is CASSPPEGRSGANVLFF. CDR3 DNA, as far as it was read: TGTGCCAGCTCACCACCAGAGGGGCGCTCTGGGGCCAACGTA.

This CDR3 reads CASSLLDNSYEQYF. CDR3 DNA, as far as it was read: TGCGCCAGCAGCTTGTTGGACAACTCCTACGAG. V is TRBV5-1 and J is TRBJ2-7; the D gene is possibly TRBD1 (5 bases). Read coverage stops 3 residues before the CDR3 terminus; the germline J gene supplies the remainder. The CDR3 sequence is 14 residues long. V was pared by 1 base and J by 0 bases, with 8 bases between. The germline V gene has CDR1 SGHRS and CDR2 YFSETQ.

Comments on this clone: Sequencing ends 3 residues short of the CDR3 end; the germline J gene provides the rest. The chain carries TRBV4-1 and TRBJ1-5; 9 bases fit TRBD1. CDR1 is MGHRA and CDR2 is YSYEKL in the germline V gene. The CDR3 covers 17 residues. Unmatched junction bases numbered 8, after V lost 0 bases and J lost 5 bases. The CDR3 here is CASSQEAGTGIHQPQHF. The part of the CDR3 DNA that was read is TGCGCCAGCAGCCAAGAAGCCGGGACAGGGATACATCAGCCC.